The rows below give T cell receptor beta chains drawn from one sample of a study of cytomegalovirus exposure and HLA in healthy donors. Produced via immunoSEQ multiplex PCR; TCRdb's table is partial and in-frame only. The data contain about 150,000 clones, around 83% of them seen just once; the ten biggest clones take up roughly 2.4%. Source material: PBMCs. The receptor set was obtained from a woman between 18 and 30 years old in good health and CMV-seronegative. Each CDR3 is given with its conserved first and last residue. Each record gives: clone size, V gene, D gene, J gene, CDR3 DNA, CDR3 protein. D genes are given only for firm matches. Clone size is shown for a subset of rows, as once, few, many or a class of expanded clone.

-	TRBV7-2	TRBD2	TRBJ2-3	TGTGCCAGCAGCCCGAGCGGGGGGGCTTTTTATACGCAGTATTTT	CASSPSGGAFYTQYF
-	TRBV28	TRBD2	TRBJ2-7	TGTGCCAGCAGTTTAGGCGGGAGACCCTACGAGCAGTACTTC	CASSLGGRPYEQYF
-	TRBV7-9	TRBD1	TRBJ2-6	TGTGCCAGCAGCCCTCGACAGGGTGGCGGCTCTGGGGCCAACGTCCTGACTTTC	CASSPRQGGGSGANVLTF
-	TRBV28	TRBD1	TRBJ1-5	TGTGCCAGCGTAACGGGACAGGGGGTTGGTAGCAATCAGCCCCAGCATTTT	CASVTGQGVGSNQPQHF
-	TRBV6-5	TRBD1	TRBJ2-7	TGTGCCAGCACCCAGGACAGGTGGAGCTACGAGCAGTACTTC	CASTQDRWSYEQYF
-	TRBV6-1	TRBD1	TRBJ1-2	TGTGCCAGCAGTGATCCCCGAGACAGGGAGGTCTATGGCTACACCTTC	CASSDPRDREVYGYTF
-	TRBV7-8	TRBD2	TRBJ2-5	TGTGCCAGCAGAGGACTAGCCGGCGAGACCCAGTACTTC	CASRGLAGETQYF
-	TRBV2	TRBD2	TRBJ2-3	TGTGCCAGCAGTGAACAGCGGGGGGCGGTAGATACGCAGTATTTT	CASSEQRGAVDTQYF
-	TRBV10-3	-	TRBJ1-1	TGTGCCATCAGTGAATCACCCAGGAACACTGAAGCTTTCTTT	CAISESPRNTEAFF
-	TRBV9	-	TRBJ1-5	TGTGCCAGCAGCCTGGGGGGGCTTCAGCCCCAGCATTTT	CASSLGGLQPQHF
-	TRBV5-1	TRBD2	TRBJ2-2	TGCGCCAGCAGCTTGGTCGCTAGCGGGGGCCTCGTAGCTGGGGAGCTGTTTTTT	CASSLVASGGLVAGELFF
-	TRBV4-2	-	TRBJ1-2	TGTGCCAGCAGCCGCCGGGGGGACCTCTATGGCTACACCTTC	CASSRRGDLYGYTF
-	TRBV30	-	TRBJ1-4	TGTGCCTGGAGCCCTGGGGGCGGCGATGAAAAACTGTTTTTT	CAWSPGGGDEKLFF
-	TRBV28	-	TRBJ2-3	TGTGCCAGCAGTTTCACGGGGGACACAGATACGCAGTATTTT	CASSFTGDTDTQYF
-	TRBV28	TRBD1	TRBJ1-2	TGTGCCAGCATCCCGGGTGGGGCAGGGGGCGTTCGAGGCTACACCTTC	CASIPGGAGGVRGYTF
-	TRBV7-2	-	TRBJ2-7	TGTGCCAGCAGCTTAGCTCTAGATTTTGTCTACGAGCAGTACTTC	CASSLALDFVYEQYF
-	TRBV5-1	TRBD1	TRBJ1-4	TGCGCCAGCAGCATGGGCAGGGGGAATGAAAAACTGTTTTTT	CASSMGRGNEKLFF
-	TRBV19	-	TRBJ2-3	TGTGCCAGTAGGGCCAGCACAGATACGCAGTATTTT	CASRASTDTQYF
-	TRBV11-2	-	TRBJ1-5	TGTGCCAGCAGCTCCCTTAGCAATCAGCCCCAGCATTTT	CASSSLSNQPQHF
-	TRBV28	-	TRBJ2-1	TGTGCCAGCAACTTGGGGGGTTATGACTCCTACAATGAGCAGTTCTTC	CASNLGGYDSYNEQFF
-	TRBV7-6	-	TRBJ1-3	TGTGCCAGCAGCAGAGGGACTCCGGACTCTGGAAACACCATATATTTT	CASSRGTPDSGNTIYF
-	TRBV30	-	TRBJ2-7	TGTGCCTGGAGTGCTTGGGACACTAACGACGAGCAGTACTTC	CAWSAWDTNDEQYF
few	TRBV4-2	-	TRBJ1-4	TGTGCCAGCAGCCGGCTAGGGGATGGGAATGAAAAACTGTTTTTT	CASSRLGDGNEKLFF
-	TRBV11-2	TRBD2	TRBJ2-3	TGTGCCAGCAGCTTGACTAGCGGGGGCCCCACAGATACGCAGTATTTT	CASSLTSGGPTDTQYF
few	TRBV4-1	-	TRBJ2-3	TGCGCCAGCAGCCAACGGTTCGCGGTTATCACAGATACGCAGTATTTT	CASSQRFAVITDTQYF
-	TRBV29-1	-	TRBJ1-2	TGCAGCGTTGAATCGGGGGGATTAGAATATGGCTACACCTTC	CSVESGGLEYGYTF
-	TRBV15	TRBD2	TRBJ2-7	TGTGCCACCAGCGAGGATCTAGCGGGGCTCTACGAGCAGTACTTC	CATSEDLAGLYEQYF
-	TRBV29-1	-	TRBJ2-1	TGCAGCGTTACCCCTGACAGTTACAATGAGCAGTTCTTC	CSVTPDSYNEQFF
-	TRBV19	-	TRBJ1-2	TGTGCCAGTAGTATAGTAGCAGAGGCGGGCTATGGCTACACCTTC	CASSIVAEAGYGYTF
-	TRBV30	-	TRBJ2-2	TGTGCCTGGACCGTCCAGGGAAGGTATACCGGGGAGCTGTTTTTT	CAWTVQGRYTGELFF
-	TRBV5-4	TRBD2	TRBJ2-3	TGTGCCAGCAGCTTGGATCGGGGGGTTACAGATACGCAGTATTTT	CASSLDRGVTDTQYF
-	TRBV5-5	-	TRBJ1-2	TGTGCCAGCAGCTTGGGCGTCTATGGCTACACCTTC	CASSLGVYGYTF
-	TRBV6-5	-	TRBJ2-1	TGTGCCAGCAGGCTGGAGGGGAGCTCCTACAATGAGCAGTTCTTC	CASRLEGSSYNEQFF
-	TRBV7-9	-	TRBJ2-7	TGTTCCAGCAGCTTAGGACACGAACCGCAGTACTTC	CSSSLGHEPQYF
few	TRBV5-6	-	TRBJ1-6	TGTGCCAGCAGCTTGGAGGAGCTGGGTTCACCCCTCCACTTT	CASSLEELGSPLHF
-	TRBV5-1	-	TRBJ1-4	TGCGCCAGCAGCTTGGTAGGGGAAACTAATGAAAAACTGTTTTTT	CASSLVGETNEKLFF
-	TRBV5-5	-	TRBJ1-5	TGTGCCAGCAGGCCAGGGATACAGCCCCAGCATTTT	CASRPGIQPQHF
-	TRBV7-2	-	TRBJ2-7	TGTGCCAGCAGCTTAAATTATAAAGGGGGAGAGCAGTACTTC	CASSLNYKGGEQYF
-	TRBV30	TRBD1	TRBJ1-6	TGTGCCTGGAAAGTCCCGGGACAGGGGGGTAGTTCACCCCTCCACTTT	CAWKVPGQGGSSPLHF
-	TRBV4-2	-	TRBJ2-4	TGTGCCAGCAGCCACGACCAGGAAGGGCGGGCCCTTCAGTACTTC	CASSHDQEGRALQYF
-	TRBV11-3	TRBD2	TRBJ2-3	TGTGCCAGCAGCCTGGGGGGGACGAGCACAGATACGCAGTATTTT	CASSLGGTSTDTQYF
-	TRBV28	-	TRBJ2-7	TGTGCCAGCAGTTTAAGTGAGTTTAGCTCCTACGAGCAGTACTTC	CASSLSEFSSYEQYF
-	TRBV5-4	TRBD1	TRBJ2-2	TGTGCCAGCAGATATGGACAGGGCCGAAACACCGGGGAGCTGTTTTTT	CASRYGQGRNTGELFF
once	TRBV13	TRBD1	TRBJ1-2	TGTGCCAGCAGATTAACCGGGACAGCTAACTATGGCTACACCTTC	CASRLTGTANYGYTF
-	TRBV30	TRBD1	TRBJ1-1	TGTGCCTCCCTGAGGGGGCCGAACACTGAAGCTTTCTTT	CASLRGPNTEAFF
-	TRBV5-4	TRBD2	TRBJ2-1	TGTGCCAGCAGCTTCGGACTAGCGGGAGGTTATGAGCAGTTCTTC	CASSFGLAGGYEQFF